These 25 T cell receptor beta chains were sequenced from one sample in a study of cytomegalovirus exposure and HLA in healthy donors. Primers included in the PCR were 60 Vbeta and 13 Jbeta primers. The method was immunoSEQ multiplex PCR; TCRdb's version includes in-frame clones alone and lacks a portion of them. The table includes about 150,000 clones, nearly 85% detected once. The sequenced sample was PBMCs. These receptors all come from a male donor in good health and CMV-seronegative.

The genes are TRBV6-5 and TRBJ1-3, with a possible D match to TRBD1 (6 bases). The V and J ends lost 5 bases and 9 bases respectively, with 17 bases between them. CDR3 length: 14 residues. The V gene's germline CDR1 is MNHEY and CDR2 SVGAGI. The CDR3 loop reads CASSLNSGDTTIYF. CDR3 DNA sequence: TGTGCCAGCAGTCTAAATTCAGGGGATACCACCATATATTTT.

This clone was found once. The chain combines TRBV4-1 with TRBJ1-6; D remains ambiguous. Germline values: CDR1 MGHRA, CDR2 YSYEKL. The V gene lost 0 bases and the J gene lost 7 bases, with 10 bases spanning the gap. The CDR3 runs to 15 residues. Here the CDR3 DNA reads TGCGCCAGCAGCCAAGATTTAAGGAGGAATTCACCCCTCCACTTT. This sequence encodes CASSQDLRRNSPLHF.

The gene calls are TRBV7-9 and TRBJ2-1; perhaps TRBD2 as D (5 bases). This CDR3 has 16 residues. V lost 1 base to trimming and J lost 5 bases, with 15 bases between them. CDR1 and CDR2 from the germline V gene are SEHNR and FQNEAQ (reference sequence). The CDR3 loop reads CASSLGERELDNEQFF. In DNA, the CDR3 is TGTGCCAGCAGCTTAGGGGAGAGGGAGTTGGACAATGAGCAGTTCTTC.

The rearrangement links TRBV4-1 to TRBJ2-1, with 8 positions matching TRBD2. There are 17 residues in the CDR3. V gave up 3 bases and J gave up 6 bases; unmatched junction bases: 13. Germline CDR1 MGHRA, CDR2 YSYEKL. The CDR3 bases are TGCGCCAGCAGCCACCTTCCGGGGGGGGGCATCTCCAATGAGCAGTTCTTC. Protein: CASSHLPGGGISNEQFF.

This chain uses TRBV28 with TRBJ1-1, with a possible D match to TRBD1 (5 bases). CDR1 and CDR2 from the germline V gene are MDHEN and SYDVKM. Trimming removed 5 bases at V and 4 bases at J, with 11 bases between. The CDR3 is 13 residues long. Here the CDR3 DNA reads TGTGCCAGCAGTCCCCGCAGGGCCACTGAAGCTTTCTTT. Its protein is CASSPRRATEAFF.

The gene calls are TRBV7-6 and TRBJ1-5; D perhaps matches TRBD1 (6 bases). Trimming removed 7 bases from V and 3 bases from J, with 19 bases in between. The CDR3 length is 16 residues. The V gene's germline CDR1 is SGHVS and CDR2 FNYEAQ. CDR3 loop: CASTRGAGRVNQPQHF. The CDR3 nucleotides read TGTGCCAGCACCCGGGGGGCAGGACGAGTCAATCAGCCCCAGCATTTT.

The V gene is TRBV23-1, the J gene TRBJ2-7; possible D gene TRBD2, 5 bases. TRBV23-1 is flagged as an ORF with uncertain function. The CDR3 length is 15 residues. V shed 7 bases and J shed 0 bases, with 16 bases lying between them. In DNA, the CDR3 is TGCGCCAGCATCTTATTGAGGGAAAACTCCTACGAGCAGTACTTC. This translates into CASILLRENSYEQYF.

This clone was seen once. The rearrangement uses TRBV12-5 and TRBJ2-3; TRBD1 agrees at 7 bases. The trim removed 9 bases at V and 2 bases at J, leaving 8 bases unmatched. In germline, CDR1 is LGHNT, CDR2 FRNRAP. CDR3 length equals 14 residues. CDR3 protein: CASQLGQPTDTQYF. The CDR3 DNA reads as TGTGCTAGCCAGCTGGGACAGCCCACAGATACGCAGTATTTT.

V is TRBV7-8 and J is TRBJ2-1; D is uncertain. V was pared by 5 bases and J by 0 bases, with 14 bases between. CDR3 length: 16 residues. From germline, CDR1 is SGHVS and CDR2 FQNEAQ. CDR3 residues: CASSPGRLSSYNEQFF. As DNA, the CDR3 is TGTGCCAGCAGCCCTGGTCGTCTAAGCTCCTACAATGAGCAGTTCTTC.

This CDR3 is CASREKGYNEQFF. DNA of the CDR3: TGTGCCAGCAGGGAGAAGGGGTACAATGAGCAGTTCTTC. The chain links TRBV7-2 to TRBJ2-1; D may be TRBD1 (5 bases). The CDR3 length is 13 residues. Germline assignment: CDR1 SGHTA and CDR2 FQGNSA. V was clipped by 6 bases and J by 4 bases, with 10 bases between them.

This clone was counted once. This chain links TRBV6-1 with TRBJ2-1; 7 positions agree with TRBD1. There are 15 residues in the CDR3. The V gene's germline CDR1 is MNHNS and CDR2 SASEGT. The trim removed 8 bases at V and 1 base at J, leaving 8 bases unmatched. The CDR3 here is CASLKTGKSYNEQFF. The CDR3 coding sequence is TGTGCCAGCCTTAAGACAGGGAAGTCCTACAATGAGCAGTTCTTC.

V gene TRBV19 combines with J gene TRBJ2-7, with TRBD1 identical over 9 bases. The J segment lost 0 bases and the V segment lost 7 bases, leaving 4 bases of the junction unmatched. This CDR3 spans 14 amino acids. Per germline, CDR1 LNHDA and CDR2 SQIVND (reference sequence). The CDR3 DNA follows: TGTGCCAGTAAGGACAGGGGCGGCTCCTACGAGCAGTACTTC. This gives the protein CASKDRGGSYEQYF. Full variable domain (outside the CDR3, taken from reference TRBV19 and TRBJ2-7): DGGITQSPKYLFRKEGQNVTLSCEQNLNHDAMYWYRQDPGQGLRLIYYSQIVNDFQKGDIAEGYSVSREKKESFPLTVTSAQKNPTAFYLCASKDRGGSYEQYFGPGTRLTVT.

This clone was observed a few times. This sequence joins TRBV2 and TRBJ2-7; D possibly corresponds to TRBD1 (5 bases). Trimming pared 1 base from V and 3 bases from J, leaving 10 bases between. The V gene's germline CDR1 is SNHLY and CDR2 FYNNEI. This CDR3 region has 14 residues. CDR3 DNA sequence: TGTGCCAGCAGTGAAGACAGGTTGGGCTACGAGCAGTACTTC. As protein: CASSEDRLGYEQYF.

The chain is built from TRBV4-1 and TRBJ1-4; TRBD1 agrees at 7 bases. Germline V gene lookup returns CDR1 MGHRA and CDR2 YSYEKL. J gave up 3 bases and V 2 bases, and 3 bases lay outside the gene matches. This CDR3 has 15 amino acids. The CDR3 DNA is TGCGCCAGCAGCCAAACAGGGGTGGCTAATGAAAAACTGTTTTTT. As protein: CASSQTGVANEKLFF.

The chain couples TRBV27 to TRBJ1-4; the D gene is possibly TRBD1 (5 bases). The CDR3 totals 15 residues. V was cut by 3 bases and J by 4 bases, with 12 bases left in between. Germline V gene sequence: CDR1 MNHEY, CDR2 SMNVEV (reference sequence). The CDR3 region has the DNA TGTGCCAGCAGTTTGTGGGGCAGACTTAATGAAAAACTGTTTTTT. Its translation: CASSLWGRLNEKLFF.

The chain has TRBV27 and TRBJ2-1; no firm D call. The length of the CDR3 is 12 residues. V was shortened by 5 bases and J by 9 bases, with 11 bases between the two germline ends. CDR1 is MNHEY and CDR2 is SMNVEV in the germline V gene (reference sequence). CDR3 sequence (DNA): TGTGCCAGCAGTGGCATGGCCGCTGAGCAGTTCTTC. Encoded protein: CASSGMAAEQFF.

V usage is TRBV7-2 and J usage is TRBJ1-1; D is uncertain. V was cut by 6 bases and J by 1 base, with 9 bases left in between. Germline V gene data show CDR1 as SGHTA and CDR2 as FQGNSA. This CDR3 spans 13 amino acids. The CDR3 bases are TGTGCCAGCAGTGTACAGAAGAACACTGAAGCTTTCTTT. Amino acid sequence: CASSVQKNTEAFF.

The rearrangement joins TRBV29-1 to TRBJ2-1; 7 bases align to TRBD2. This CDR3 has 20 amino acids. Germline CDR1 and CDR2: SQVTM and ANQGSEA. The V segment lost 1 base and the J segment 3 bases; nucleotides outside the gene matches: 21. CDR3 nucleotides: TGCAGCGTTGAAGGGGTGGGGGGGTTACATGCCTCTCCGATCTACAATGAGCAGTTCTTC. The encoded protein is CSVEGVGGLHASPIYNEQFF.

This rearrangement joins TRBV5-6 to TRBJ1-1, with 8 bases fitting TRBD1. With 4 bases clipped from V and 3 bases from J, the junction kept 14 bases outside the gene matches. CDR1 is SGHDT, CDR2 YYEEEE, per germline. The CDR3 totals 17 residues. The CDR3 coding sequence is TGTGCCAGCAGCCGGGAGACAGGGGTTGTGGGTTACACTGAAGCTTTCTTT. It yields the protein CASSRETGVVGYTEAFF.

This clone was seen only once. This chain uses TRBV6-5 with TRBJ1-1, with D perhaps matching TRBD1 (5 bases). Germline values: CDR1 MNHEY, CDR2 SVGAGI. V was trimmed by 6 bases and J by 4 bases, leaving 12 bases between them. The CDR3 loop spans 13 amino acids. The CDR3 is CASSLAGGTEAFF. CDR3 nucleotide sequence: TGTGCCAGCAGCCTCGCCGGGGGCACTGAAGCTTTCTTT.

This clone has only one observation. Here the CDR3 DNA reads TGTGCCAGTAGTCGTGGCGGGCCCAGCTACAATGAGCAGTTCTTC. The encoded protein is CASSRGGPSYNEQFF. The chain couples TRBV19 to TRBJ2-1, with TRBD2 as a possible D gene (5 bases). Between the trimmed V and J ends, which lost 5 bases and 3 bases, there was a span of 14 bases. The CDR3 runs to 15 residues. CDR1 LNHDA and CDR2 SQIVND come from the germline V gene (reference sequence).

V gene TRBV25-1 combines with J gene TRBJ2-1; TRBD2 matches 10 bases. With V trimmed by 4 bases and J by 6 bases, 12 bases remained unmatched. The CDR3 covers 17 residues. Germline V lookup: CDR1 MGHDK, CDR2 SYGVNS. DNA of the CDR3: TGTGCCAGCAGTGGGCCCAGAGGGGCTAGCGGGAGCAATGAGCAGTTCTTC. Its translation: CASSGPRGASGSNEQFF.

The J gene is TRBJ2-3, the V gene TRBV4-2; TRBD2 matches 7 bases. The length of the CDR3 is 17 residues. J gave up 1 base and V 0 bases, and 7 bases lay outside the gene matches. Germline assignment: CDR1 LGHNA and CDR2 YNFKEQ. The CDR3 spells CASSQELAGARTDTQYF. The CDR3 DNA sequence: TGTGCCAGCAGCCAAGAATTGGCGGGAGCCCGCACAGATACGCAGTATTTT.

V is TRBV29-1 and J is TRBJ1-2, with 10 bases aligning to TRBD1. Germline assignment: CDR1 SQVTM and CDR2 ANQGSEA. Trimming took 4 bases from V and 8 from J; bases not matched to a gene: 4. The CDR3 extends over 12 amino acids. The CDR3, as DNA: TGCAGCGTTGGCCGGACAGGGGGAGGCTACACCTTC. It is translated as CSVGRTGGGYTF.

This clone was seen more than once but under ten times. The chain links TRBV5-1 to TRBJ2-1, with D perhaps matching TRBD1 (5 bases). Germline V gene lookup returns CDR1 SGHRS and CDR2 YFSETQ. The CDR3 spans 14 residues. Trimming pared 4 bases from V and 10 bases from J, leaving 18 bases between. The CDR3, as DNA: TGCGCCAGCAGCCTGGGCGTTGGGGCAAGAGAGCAGTTCTTC. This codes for CASSLGVGAREQFF. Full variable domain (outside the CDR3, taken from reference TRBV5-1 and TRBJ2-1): KAGVTQTPRYLIKTRGQQVTLSCSPISGHRSVSWYQQTPGQGLQFLFEYFSETQRNKGNFPGRFSGRQFSNSRSEMNVSTLELGDSALYLCASSLGVGAREQFFGPGTRLTVL.